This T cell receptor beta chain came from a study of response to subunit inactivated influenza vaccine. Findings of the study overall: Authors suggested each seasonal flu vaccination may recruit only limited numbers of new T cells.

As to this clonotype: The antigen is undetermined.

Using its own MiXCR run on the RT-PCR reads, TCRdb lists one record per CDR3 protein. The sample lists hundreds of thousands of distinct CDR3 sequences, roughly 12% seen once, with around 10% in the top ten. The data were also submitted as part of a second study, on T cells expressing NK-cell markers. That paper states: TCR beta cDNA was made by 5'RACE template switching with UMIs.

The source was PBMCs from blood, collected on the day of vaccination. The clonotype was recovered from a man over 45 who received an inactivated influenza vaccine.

The CDR3 sequence is CAWSLQNTGELFF. CDR3 bases: TGTGCCTGGAGCCTACAAAACACCGGGGAGCTGTTTTTT. The rearrangement joins TRBV30 to TRBJ2-2; D gene ambiguous. Germline CDR1 GTSNPN, CDR2 SVGIG (reference sequence). The CDR3 is 13 amino acids. V was cut by 3 bases and J by 2 bases, with 7 bases left in between.